Below, one T cell receptor beta chain is given with its context. Its target is unknown. There are 16 residues in the CDR3. V lost 0 bases and J 7 bases, leaving 16 bases between the germline ends. The germline gives CDR1 SGHVS, CDR2 FNYEAQ. The data derive from a study of T cell responses to AZD1222 COVID-19 vaccine. The method was immunoSEQ multiplex PCR; TCRdb's version includes in-frame clones alone and lacks a portion of them. The data hold approximately 91,000 clones, with around 93% observed a single time. Findings and caveats of the study: Seropositive AZD1222 recipients at baseline numbered only 6 or 7. Spike-specific TCR breadth and depth grew following two AZD1222 doses.

The sequence came from an adult who received the AZD1222 COVID-19 vaccine. The material sequenced was peripheral blood, taken 28 days after the second AZD1222 dose. The J gene is TRBJ1-3, the V gene TRBV7-6, with a weak D call TRBD1 (5 bases). The DNA for the CDR3 is TGTGCCAGCAGCTTAGCGCTAATGGGGGGATGGAACACCATATATTTT. Translating gives CASSLALMGGWNTIYF.